A single sample is the source of the 9 T cell receptor beta chains below, sequenced in a study of T-cell memory formation after mild COVID-19. TCRdb reanalysed the 5' RACE reads using MiXCR and keeps one entry per CDR3 protein. The data contain roughly 250,000 distinct CDR3 sequences, about 16% of them singletons. The sequenced material came from PBMCs or a T cell subset sorted from them (not recorded which). These receptors were taken from a man younger than 35 who had mild COVID-19 (a few samples of this study predate the infection). Cell type and time point are not known.

The chain employs TRBV7-2 and TRBJ2-5; D possibly corresponds to TRBD2 (5 bases). Germline CDR1 is SGHTA and CDR2 is FQGNSA. V was shortened by 7 bases and J by 4 bases, with 13 bases between the two germline ends. The CDR3 is 13 residues long. CDR3 in amino acids: CASTTRRGETQYF. CDR3 in DNA: TGTGCCAGCACCACCCGTCGGGGAGAGACCCAGTACTTC. Full variable domain (rest looked up from reference TRBV7-2 and TRBJ2-5): GAGVSQSPSNKVTEKGKDVELRCDPISGHTALYWYRQSLGQGLEFLIYFQGNSAPDKSGLPSDRFSAERTGGSVSTLTIQRTQQEDSAVYLCASTTRRGETQYFGPGTRLLVL.

This clonotype appeared a few times. This chain links TRBV7-2 with TRBJ1-1; D might be TRBD1 (5 bases). This CDR3 comprises 13 residues. CDR1 is SGHTA, CDR2 FQGNSA, per germline. With 7 bases removed from V and 4 bases from J, the gap between germline ends came to 13 bases. CDR3 nucleotide sequence: TGTGCCAGCAAGGAGGGGTCCCCCACTGAAGCTTTCTTT. This translates into CASKEGSPTEAFF. Full variable domain (missing parts from reference TRBV7-2 and TRBJ1-1): GAGVSQSPSNKVTEKGKDVELRCDPISGHTALYWYRQSLGQGLEFLIYFQGNSAPDKSGLPSDRFSAERTGGSVSTLTIQRTQQEDSAVYLCASKEGSPTEAFFGQGTRLTVV.

CDR3 in amino acids: CASSGTSGGARNTGELFF. CDR3 nucleotides: TGTGCCAGCAGCGGGACTAGCGGGGGGGCCCGGAACACCGGGGAGCTGTTTTTT. The chain couples TRBV7-2 to TRBJ2-2, with TRBD2 matching over 16 bases. This CDR3 has 18 amino acids. V lost 5 bases to trimming and J lost 1 base; unmatched junction nucleotides: 4. CDR1 SGHTA and CDR2 FQGNSA come from the germline V gene.

The chain is built from TRBV11-1 and TRBJ2-3; maybe TRBD1 (5 bases). There are 15 residues in the CDR3. Germline V gene sequence: CDR1 SGHAT, CDR2 FQDESV (reference sequence). V lost 5 bases, J lost 2 bases, and 14 bases lay in between. The CDR3 region is CASSPQGHPTDTQYF. The CDR3 DNA follows: TGTGCCAGCAGCCCCCAGGGCCACCCCACAGATACGCAGTATTTT.

The V gene is TRBV20-1, the J gene TRBJ2-1, with TRBD2 as a possible D gene (6 bases). Trimming left V 3 bases short and J 2 bases short, with 11 bases between. The CDR3 consists of 14 residues. Germline V gives CDR1 DFQATT, CDR2 SNEGSKA (reference sequence). CDR3 sequence reads: CSARSAGTYNEQFF. CDR3 nucleotide sequence: TGCAGTGCTAGGAGTGCGGGAACCTACAATGAGCAGTTCTTC.

The table lists this clonotype with a few counts. The chain couples TRBV6-4 to TRBJ2-3; 8 bases line up with TRBD2. V trimming: 5 bases; J trimming: 6 bases; junction bases outside the gene matches: 7. Germline V lookup: CDR1 MRHNA, CDR2 SNTAGT. The CDR3 has 14 residues. The CDR3 DNA sequence: TGTGCCAGCAGTCCTAGTCTAGCGGGCGATACGCAGTATTTT. Its translation: CASSPSLAGDTQYF.

This clonotype appeared a single time. The CDR3 DNA follows: TGTGCCAGCAGCTTGGCCGGGACAGGAATGCGGGTGGAGCAGTACGTC. Residues: CASSLAGTGMRVEQYV. This chain connects TRBV5-4 to TRBJ2-7; 8 bases map to TRBD1. This CDR3 region has 16 residues. In germline, CDR1 is SGHNT, CDR2 YYREEE (reference sequence). Trimming took 0 bases from V and 7 from J; bases not matched to a gene: 12.

V and J are TRBV12-3 or TRBV12-4 and TRBJ1-1; unclear D gene. The CDR3 extends over 13 amino acids. Trimming took off 8 bases at V and 1 base at J, with 11 bases between the two ends. The CDR3 sequence is CASLFTENTEAFF. CDR3 nucleotide sequence: TGTGCCAGCTTGTTTACCGAGAACACTGAAGCTTTCTTT.

The V gene is TRBV7-2, the J gene TRBJ2-7, with D tentatively TRBD1 (5 bases). Germline CDR1 and CDR2: SGHTA and FQGNSA. V lost 5 bases and J 1 base, leaving 15 bases between the germline ends. This CDR3 comprises 15 residues. The CDR3 nucleotides read TGTGCCAGCAGCAATCGGGCGCAGGGATCCTACGAGCAGTACTTC. This sequence encodes CASSNRAQGSYEQYF. The full variable domain, completed using reference TRBV7-2 and TRBJ2-7, is GAGVSQSPSNKVTEKGKDVELRCDPISGHTALYWYRQSLGQGLEFLIYFQGNSAPDKSGLPSDRFSAERTGGSVSTLTIQRTQQEDSAVYLCASSNRAQGSYEQYFGPGTRLTVT.